One sample yielded the 14 T cell receptor beta chains listed below, sequenced in a study of shared clonotypes between healthy human individuals. CD8 cells regarded as naive lacked CD45RO, were positively chosen for CCR7, and omitted terminally differentiated effector memory CD45RA+ cells. Using immunoSEQ multiplex PCR, the repertoire was profiled, and TCRdb retains in-frame clones only, with some absent. The sample consists of around 1.9 million clones, approximately 94% of them appearing once. What was sequenced was naive CD8+ T cells from PBMCs. All receptors derive from a man aged 18 to 29 in good health. Some clones in this sample may be carry-over from other donors' samples.

This clone was counted a single time. The chain recombines TRBV29-1 with TRBJ2-7; 8 bases match TRBD2. CDR3 length equals 14 residues. Trimming removed 5 bases from V and 2 bases from J; junction bases left unmatched: 8. CDR1 and CDR2 from the germline V gene are SQVTM and ANQGSEA. This chain's CDR3 is CSVRPGLGTYEQYF. In DNA, the CDR3 is TGCAGCGTTAGGCCGGGACTAGGGACCTACGAGCAGTACTTC.

The chain couples TRBV5-1 to TRBJ2-1, with TRBD2 identical over 8 bases. This CDR3 is 17 amino acids long. With V trimmed by 0 bases and J by 2 bases, 7 bases remained unmatched. Germline values: CDR1 SGHRS, CDR2 YFSETQ. The CDR3 DNA sequence: TGCGCCAGCAGCTTGGCGCAGGGCGGGGGGACCTACAATGAGCAGTTCTTC. It specifies CASSLAQGGGTYNEQFF.

This clone was seen a handful of times. This chain connects TRBV6-5 to TRBJ1-1, with D unclear. The CDR3 runs 14 residues. The germline gives CDR1 MNHEY, CDR2 SVGAGI. V was shortened by 0 bases and J by 7 bases, with 12 bases between the two germline ends. The CDR3 sequence: CASSYSNYAVEAFF. CDR3 in DNA: TGTGCCAGCAGTTACTCGAATTATGCGGTTGAAGCTTTCTTT.

The chain employs TRBV10-3 and TRBJ1-6, with a weak D call TRBD1 (5 bases). CDR3 size: 14 residues. Trimming cost V 0 bases and J 11 bases, with 11 bases left between them. Germline CDR1 reads ENHRY; CDR2 reads SYGVKD. CDR3 protein: CAISESSWGTPLHF. Written as DNA, the CDR3 is TGTGCCATCAGTGAGTCGAGTTGGGGGACACCCCTCCACTTT.

As DNA, the CDR3 is TGTGCCAGTACCCAGGGGATTGAAGCTTTCTTT. As protein: CASTQGIEAFF. This chain joins TRBV19 and TRBJ1-1, with D maybe TRBD1 (6 bases). Germline lookup yields CDR1 LNHDA and CDR2 SQIVND (reference sequence). The CDR3 totals 11 residues. With 7 bases removed from V and 7 bases from J, the gap between germline ends came to 10 bases.

This sequence joins TRBV15 and TRBJ2-1; TRBD1 might be the D (5 bases). V was pared by 5 bases and J by 14 bases, with 19 bases between. The germline CDR1 and CDR2 sequences are LNHNV and YYDKDF (reference sequence). The CDR3 contains 13 residues. This CDR3 reads CATSPKGRVGKFF. The CDR3 bases are TGTGCCACCAGCCCCAAAGGCAGGGTGGGGAAGTTCTTC.

This clone came up once. The chain couples TRBV5-1 to TRBJ1-2, with 7 bases fitting TRBD1. CDR3 length: 12 amino acids. Germline assignment: CDR1 SGHRS and CDR2 YFSETQ. V lost 4 bases to trimming and J lost 9 bases; unmatched junction nucleotides: 6. CDR3 sequence (DNA): TGCGCCAGCAGCATCGACAGGGATCGCTACACCTTC. Protein product: CASSIDRDRYTF. The full variable domain, in which reference TRBV5-1 and TRBJ1-2 provide the parts outside the CDR3, is KAGVTQTPRYLIKTRGQQVTLSCSPISGHRSVSWYQQTPGQGLQFLFEYFSETQRNKGNFPGRFSGRQFSNSRSEMNVSTLELGDSALYLCASSIDRDRYTFGSGTRLTVV.

The genes are TRBV13 and TRBJ1-1; no clear D gene. Looked up from germline, CDR1 is PRHDT and CDR2 is FYEKMQ (reference sequence). CDR3 length: 15 amino acids. The V and J ends lost 2 bases and 7 bases respectively, with 17 bases between them. The chain's CDR3 is CASSLFPPEGVEAFF. For the CDR3, the DNA is TGTGCCAGCAGCTTATTTCCCCCCGAGGGTGTTGAAGCTTTCTTT.

The count of this clone is one. The gene calls are TRBV19 and TRBJ2-2; D ambiguous. V lost 5 bases and J lost 6, with 7 bases in between. The germline gives CDR1 LNHDA, CDR2 SQIVND (reference sequence). This CDR3 is built from 12 residues. The CDR3 nucleotides are TGTGCCAGTAGTTTTGGTTCCGGGGAGCTGTTTTTT. As protein: CASSFGSGELFF.

About this clone: The sample holds other DNA sequences that translate to the same CDR3. The chain carries TRBV7-9 and TRBJ2-1; D remains unclear. The CDR3 totals 12 residues. V was clipped by 3 bases and J by 10 bases, with 10 bases between them. The germline gives CDR1 SEHNR, CDR2 FQNEAQ (reference sequence). The CDR3 loop is CASSLGPREQFF. The CDR3 DNA reads as TGTGCCAGCAGCTTGGGCCCGAGGGAGCAGTTCTTC.

The chain uses TRBV11-2 and TRBJ2-1, with 8 bases matching TRBD2. This CDR3 comprises 18 residues. V shed 1 base and J 4 bases; nucleotides not matched to a gene: 12. CDR1 SGHAT and CDR2 FQNNGV come from the germline V gene. The CDR3 bases are TGTGCCAGCAGCTTAGGCGGGGGCGGCGGGAGGAGGTACAATGAGCAGTTCTTC. Translated, it gives CASSLGGGGGRRYNEQFF.

This clone was recorded only once. The rearrangement links TRBV29-1 to TRBJ2-1; 8 bases line up with TRBD2. V trimming: 6 bases; J trimming: 4 bases; junction bases outside the gene matches: 8. The CDR3 contains 14 residues. CDR1 is SQVTM and CDR2 is ANQGSEA in the germline V gene. CDR3 in amino acids: CSVVQTSVYNEQFF. The CDR3 bases are TGCAGCGTCGTTCAGACTAGCGTATACAATGAGCAGTTCTTC.

The chain carries TRBV4-3 and TRBJ2-1; D perhaps matches TRBD1 (6 bases). This CDR3 is built from 17 residues. Trimming took 0 bases from V and 4 from J, leaving 16 bases between them. Germline lookup yields CDR1 LGHNA and CDR2 YSLEER. CDR3 in amino acids: CASSQDWRDRTYNEQFF. For the CDR3, the DNA is TGCGCCAGCAGCCAAGATTGGCGAGACAGGACTTACAATGAGCAGTTCTTC.

Note on this clone: Other DNA sequences in this sample translate to the same CDR3. This sequence joins TRBV9 and TRBJ2-1; D is unclear. From germline, CDR1 is SGDLS and CDR2 YYNGEE. There are 11 residues in the CDR3. Trimming cost V 1 base and J 6 bases, with 2 bases left between them. The DNA of the CDR3 is TGTGCCAGCAGCGTAACCAATGAGCAGTTCTTC. Translation: CASSVTNEQFF.